This T cell receptor beta chain was identified in a study of blood T cell repertoires in COVID-19. Study-wide background: Material from acute and convalescent COVID-19 was sourced from the United States, Italy and Spain. Sample material is recorded as cDNA or gDNA derived from T cells, B-cell-depleted T cells, or PBMCs.

As originally analysed: Reference gene primer amplification yielded estimated nucleated cell counts. Clones were sequenced by immunoSEQ multiplex PCR, and TCRdb holds only the in-frame ones, with some missing. Clone size and the V and J calls come from that table; the DNA yielded D and trimming. Of 90,000 to 150,000 clones listed, approximately 92% were seen once; the top ten hold 28%. CDR3 length equals 15 residues. Germline V CDR1 and CDR2: SGHRS, YFSETQ. V lost 2 bases and J lost 0; bases outside the gene matches: 4. J is TRBJ1-1 and V is TRBV5-1; 7 positions match TRBD1. The clonotype originates from a man in his 70s with active or convalescent COVID-19. The sample was peripheral blood. CDR3: CASSFQTGMNTEAFF. In DNA, the CDR3 is TGCGCCAGCAGCTTCCAGACAGGGATGAACACTGAAGCTTTCTTT.